One TCR beta chain is described in this entry. Its antigen remains undetermined. No qualities accompany the bases; no much larger clone lies one base away. The time point label for this specimen denotes: pre-treatment baseline. Blood samples were taken at two points: before treatment (T0) and at week 3 (W3), which came after the first cycle of checkpoint blockade. Except for a couple of patients with rapid clinical progression, response was assessed 12 weeks after the first infusion by RECIST 1.1; disease control meant complete response, partial response or stable disease. Any patient who had received prior systemic cancer treatment, was on concomitant immunosuppressant therapy or had synchronous other active malignancies was excluded. Bulk PBMC and plasma cell-free DNA were both sequenced for TCR beta so that circulating cells and T cell turnover could be tracked. Lymphoprep and SepMate tubes were used to isolate PBMC from blood, and red cell lysis was then performed. QIAamp DNA Blood Mini kits were used to extract DNA from PBMC and from sorted T cell subsets.

This specimen belongs to a study of blood T cell dynamics during melanoma immunotherapy (dated by TCRdb to 2020 to 2022). Notes on the research overall: All patients had metastatic melanoma and were given first-line pembrolizumab or nivolumab plus ipilimumab as standard of care in the United Kingdom. The training cohort was made up of consecutive patients, while a further independent group of patients from the same centre was pooled to form an external validation set. To find early correlates of response, the study profiled the peripheral T cell receptor repertoires of patients with metastatic melanoma both before and after one cycle of checkpoint inhibitor therapy. Paper-wide results and their limitations: The relatively small sample size was acknowledged as a potential limitation on generalization of the results. Patients who later achieved disease control showed a bifurcated PBMC repertoire reorganization at W3, with increased clonality or increased diversity, unlike progressors. Whether the T cell clones driving repertoire changes were melanoma-specific or reflected general immune activation could not be determined in the study.

Spanning cysteine to phenylalanine, the CDR3 consists of 12 amino acids. Of all the DNA, just the CDR3 is kept, 36 bases in frame from base 1. The germline V gene yields SGHRS for CDR1 and YFSETQ for CDR2. Relative to germline, V is missing 2 bases and J is missing 9 bases, with 1 base of the junction outside any gene match. A fixed 350 ng of DNA was loaded for every bulk PBMC sample. Following the manufacturer instructions, the immunoSEQ TCRb Assay kit was used to amplify TCR beta CDR3 sequences from genomic DNA. The KAPA Library Quantification Kit for Illumina platforms was used to quantify pooled libraries by qPCR. Sequencing of the pooled libraries was done on an Illumina NextSeq 500, with clustering at about 0.6-1.1 pM. As for how the authors treated the data: TCR data were analyzed with immunoSEQ ANALYZER and the R LymphoSeq package. A rearrangement efficiency score was calculated as productive divided by the sum of productive and non-productive CDR3 sequences. Within each patient, timepoints were compared pairwise for clonality, measured with the Gini coefficient, and for diversity, measured with the Renyi index at alpha=1. In LymphoSeq, clonal relatedness was computed using an edit distance of 3, and repertoire similarity was computed using the Bhattacharyya coefficient. To classify response, a linear discriminant analysis based on week-3 changes in clonality and diversity was built using the R MASS and caret packages. Imported from immuneACCESS, the table was reduced by TCRdb to in-frame sequences with V and J called. These copies leave out some clones; in studies compared against another copy, an unresolved V gene accounts for under half, and the cause of the remainder is not known. That table is the source of V, J and clone size, and D and trimming were worked out from the DNA. Across this sample there are approximately 11,000 clones, with approximately 87% seen only once. Of the sample, under 20% falls within the top ten clones.

The origin of this receptor is a human donor with melanoma. The sequencing here drew on blood, taken from a patient treated with checkpoint blockade. The receptor chain draws on TRBV5-1 and TRBJ2-1; TRBD2 lines up with 8 middle nucleotides. In nucleotide form, the sequence is TGCGCCAGCAGCTTTACTAGCGGTGAGCAGTTCTTC. Its translation reads: CASSFTSGEQFF.